These 17 T cell receptor beta chains share one sample of origin, sequenced in a study of T cell responses to AZD1222 COVID-19 vaccine. TCRdb keeps only in-frame clones here, not all; method: immunoSEQ multiplex PCR. Found here are some 150,000 clones, about 90% of them singletons; the top ten hold 2.5% to 4%. The sequenced sample was peripheral blood, obtained 28 days after the second AZD1222 dose. Source of these receptors: an adult who received the AZD1222 COVID-19 vaccine.

The chain has TRBV5-6 and TRBJ1-2; 9 bases map to TRBD1. CDR1 is SGHDT, CDR2 YYEEEE, per germline. Trimming at V came to 3 bases and at J to 4 bases, leaving 7 bases not matched to a gene. CDR3 length: 15 amino acids. CDR3 sequence: CASSYRDRERYGYTF. The CDR3 bases are TGTGCCAGCAGCTACCGGGACAGGGAGCGCTATGGCTACACCTTC.

The chain carries TRBV28 and TRBJ1-1; D is perhaps TRBD1 (5 bases). The CDR3 totals 12 residues. Germline-derived CDR1 and CDR2 are MDHEN and SYDVKM. Trimming pared 4 bases from V and 7 bases from J, leaving 10 bases between. This CDR3 reads CASSSGSHEAFF. The CDR3 region has the DNA TGTGCCAGCAGTTCAGGGTCACATGAAGCTTTCTTT.

The genes are TRBV9 and TRBJ2-7; D is ambiguous. The CDR3 has 14 residues. Germline V lookup: CDR1 SGDLS, CDR2 YYNGEE. V gave up 4 bases and J gave up 1 base, with 12 bases separating them. The CDR3 nucleotides are TGTGCCAGCAGCCCGCGAGGTTTATCCTACGAGCAGTACTTC. Amino acid sequence: CASSPRGLSYEQYF.

The chain uses TRBV19 and TRBJ2-5; D perhaps matches TRBD2 (6 bases). The CDR3 totals 13 residues. CDR1 and CDR2 (germline): LNHDA, SQIVND (reference sequence). V lost 8 bases and J 5 bases, leaving 15 bases between the germline ends. CDR3 coding DNA: TGTGCCAGTCGGGGGACTTCCCAGGAGACCCAGTACTTC. Encoded protein: CASRGTSQETQYF.

The rearrangement links TRBV2 to TRBJ2-7, with 11 bases identical to TRBD1. The CDR3 consists of 13 residues. From germline, CDR1 is SNHLY and CDR2 FYNNEI. The V and J ends lost 7 bases and 3 bases, in that order; junction bases with no gene match: 2. CDR3 sequence: CASTGQGGYEQYF. CDR3 bases: TGTGCCAGCACGGGACAGGGGGGCTACGAGCAGTACTTC.

CDR3 bases: TGTGCCATCCGGGGACTAGCGGAAACCTACGAGCAGTACTTC. Amino acid sequence: CAIRGLAETYEQYF. The V gene is TRBV28, the J gene TRBJ2-7, with 11 positions matching TRBD2. Germline V lookup: CDR1 MDHEN, CDR2 SYDVKM. Trimming removed 10 bases from V and 2 bases from J; junction bases left unmatched: 7. The CDR3 runs to 14 residues.

The sample holds one count of this clone. V usage is TRBV11-2 and J usage is TRBJ2-7; TRBD2 aligns across 8 bases. The J segment lost 4 bases and the V segment lost 2 bases, leaving 4 bases of the junction unmatched. The germline gives CDR1 SGHAT, CDR2 FQNNGV. The CDR3 contains 14 residues. The CDR3, as DNA: TGTGCCAGCAGCTTAAGCGGGAGCGGGTACGAGCAGTACTTC. Encoded protein: CASSLSGSGYEQYF.

The chain recombines TRBV6-1 with TRBJ2-7; 7 positions agree with TRBD1. From germline, CDR1 is MNHNS and CDR2 SASEGT. Trimming at V came to 3 bases and at J to 2 bases, leaving 4 bases not matched to a gene. This CDR3 region has 14 residues. CDR3 in DNA: TGTGCCAGCAGTGACCCCGGGACAGCCTACGAGCAGTACTTC. Its translation: CASSDPGTAYEQYF.

The V call is TRBV5-1, the J call TRBJ2-5; no clear D gene. The CDR3 contains 15 residues. The ends were cut back, 0 bases at V and 1 base at J, with 10 bases in the middle. Looked up from germline, CDR1 is SGHRS and CDR2 is YFSETQ. CDR3 sequence reads: CASSLAVSSQETQYF. The CDR3, as DNA: TGCGCCAGCAGCTTGGCCGTTTCAAGCCAAGAGACCCAGTACTTC.

CDR3 nucleotide sequence: TGCGCCAGCAGCTTTGGCAGCGATAGCACAGATACGCAGTATTTT. As protein: CASSFGSDSTDTQYF. The chain is built from TRBV5-1 and TRBJ2-3; no reliable D call. V lost 2 bases and J lost 0, with 10 bases in between. The length of the CDR3 is 15 residues. CDR1 and CDR2 (germline): SGHRS, YFSETQ.

The rearrangement links TRBV5-4 to TRBJ1-6; TRBD1 might be the D (6 bases). This CDR3 region has 17 residues. Trimming took off 3 bases at V and 0 bases at J, with 13 bases between the two ends. Germline values: CDR1 SGHNT, CDR2 YYREEE (reference sequence). DNA for the CDR3: TGTGCCAGCAGCTCCGGACAGACGAGCTCCTATAATTCACCCCTCCACTTT. It specifies CASSSGQTSSYNSPLHF.

This clone is a singleton in its sample. The chain joins TRBV15 to TRBJ1-2; perhaps TRBD1 as D (5 bases). Looked up from germline, CDR1 is LNHNV and CDR2 is YYDKDF (reference sequence). The CDR3 spans 14 residues. V lost 3 bases and J 4 bases, leaving 12 bases between the germline ends. CDR3 region: CATSRTGTVYGYTF. CDR3 DNA: TGTGCCACCAGCAGGACCGGGACGGTCTATGGCTACACCTTC.

The table lists this clone with a few counts. This sequence joins TRBV5-1 and TRBJ2-7; D possibly corresponds to TRBD1 (5 bases). CDR3 size: 15 residues. Germline CDR1 and CDR2: SGHRS and YFSETQ. V was pared by 0 bases and J by 0 bases, with 10 bases between. The DNA of the CDR3 is TGCGCCAGCAGCTTGGCCCAGGGCCTCTCCTACGAGCAGTACTTC. Its protein is CASSLAQGLSYEQYF.

The CDR3 spells CASSRTGSYEQYF. As DNA, the CDR3 is TGTGCCAGCAGCCGGACAGGGTCCTACGAGCAGTACTTC. J is TRBJ2-7 and V is TRBV7-8; 8 bases fit TRBD1. With 5 bases clipped from V and 1 base from J, the junction kept 1 base outside the gene matches. Germline CDR1 and CDR2: SGHVS and FQNEAQ. This CDR3 contains 13 residues.

The chain combines TRBV9 with TRBJ2-2; 7 positions agree with TRBD2. V lost 3 bases, J lost 6 bases, and 2 bases stayed unmatched. This CDR3 has 13 residues. Germline loops: CDR1 SGDLS, CDR2 YYNGEE. CDR3 DNA: TGTGCCAGCAGCGGGACTAGTTCCGGGGAGCTGTTTTTT. Translated: CASSGTSSGELFF.

The rearrangement links TRBV3-1 (or the pseudogene TRBV3-2) to TRBJ2-7, with TRBD1 matching over 9 bases. Germline V gives CDR1 LGHDT, CDR2 YNNKEL (reference sequence). The CDR3 consists of 14 residues. V lost 5 bases to trimming and J lost 3 bases; unmatched junction nucleotides: 5. The CDR3 coding sequence is TGTGCCAGCAGCGCAAGACAGGGGGGCTACGAGCAGTACTTC. Residues: CASSARQGGYEQYF.

The chain joins TRBV19 to TRBJ2-3, with 7 positions matching TRBD1. From germline, CDR1 is LNHDA and CDR2 SQIVND (reference sequence). V dropped 5 bases and J dropped 3; count of bases not matched to a gene: 8. This CDR3 is built from 15 residues. DNA of the CDR3: TGTGCCAGTAGTTTCAACAGGGGATGGACAGATACGCAGTATTTT. Amino acid sequence: CASSFNRGWTDTQYF.